The 6 T cell receptor beta chains given below trace back to one sample, sequenced in a study of cytomegalovirus exposure and HLA in healthy donors. Amplification used 60 Vbeta primers and 13 Jbeta primers. Sequencing was performed with immunoSEQ multiplex PCR; in TCRdb, only in-frame clones are kept and a portion is missing. Among 130,000 to 150,000 clones listed, just under 85% were seen once. Sequencing used PBMCs. These receptors came from a man aged 35-49 years in good health and CMV-seropositive.

The rearrangement uses TRBV5-1 and TRBJ2-5; 8 bases fit TRBD1. Germline trimming cut 2 bases from V and 5 bases from J; bases unmatched to any gene: 5. The length of the CDR3 is 14 residues. Per the germline V gene, CDR1 is SGHRS and CDR2 is YFSETQ. The CDR3 spells CASSFRGRWETQYF. CDR3 coding DNA: TGCGCCAGCAGCTTCAGGGGGCGGTGGGAGACCCAGTACTTC.

The chain links TRBV11-2 to TRBJ2-5; tentative D call: TRBD1 (5 bases). V gave up 5 bases and J gave up 2 bases, with 12 bases separating them. The CDR3 sequence is 14 residues long. Germline-derived CDR1 and CDR2 are SGHAT and FQNNGV. Written as DNA, the CDR3 is TGTGCCAGCAGCACTCCACAGGCACAAGAGACCCAGTACTTC. Amino acid sequence: CASSTPQAQETQYF. Full variable domain (outside the CDR3, taken from reference TRBV11-2 and TRBJ2-5): EAGVAQSPRYKIIEKRQSVAFWCNPISGHATLYWYQQILGQGPKLLIQFQNNGVVDDSQLPKDRFSAERLKGVDSTLKIQPAKLEDSAVYLCASSTPQAQETQYFGPGTRLLVL.

The rearrangement links TRBV10-3 to TRBJ1-1; 10 bases are shared with TRBD1. V lost 2 bases, J lost 7 bases, and 7 bases stayed unmatched. The CDR3 runs 15 residues. Germline CDR1 and CDR2: ENHRY and SYGVKD. The CDR3, as DNA: TGTGCCATCAGTGAGCCATGGACAGGGGGTAATGAAGCTTTCTTT. Residues: CAISEPWTGGNEAFF.

The chain couples TRBV4-1 to TRBJ2-1, with 8 bases fitting TRBD1. The CDR3 is made up of 19 amino acids. Germline CDR1 is MGHRA and CDR2 is YSYEKL. V lost 1 base to trimming and J lost 2 bases; unmatched junction nucleotides: 13. CDR3 sequence: CASSQARGLTGAAYNEQFF. DNA of the CDR3: TGCGCCAGCAGCCAAGCTAGGGGGCTGACAGGGGCGGCCTACAATGAGCAGTTCTTC.

This clone was seen a single time. V usage is TRBV7-6 and J usage is TRBJ2-7, with 10 nucleotides matching TRBD2. V was clipped by 4 bases and J by 3 bases; unmatched bases: 9. The CDR3 covers 16 residues. CDR1 SGHVS and CDR2 FNYEAQ come from the germline V gene. The CDR3 DNA follows: TGTGCCAGCAGCTCGAGACCGGGACTAGCGAACTACGAGCAGTACTTC. This translates into CASSSRPGLANYEQYF.

The table lists this clone with a count of one. The J gene is TRBJ1-4, the V gene TRBV20-1; no clear D gene. The V end lost 1 base, the J end lost 5 bases, and 2 bases lay between the germline ends. The CDR3 is 11 residues long. Germline V gene lookup returns CDR1 DFQATT and CDR2 SNEGSKA (reference sequence). The chain's CDR3 is CSARANEKLFF. The CDR3 nucleotides read TGCAGTGCTAGAGCAAATGAAAAACTGTTTTTT.